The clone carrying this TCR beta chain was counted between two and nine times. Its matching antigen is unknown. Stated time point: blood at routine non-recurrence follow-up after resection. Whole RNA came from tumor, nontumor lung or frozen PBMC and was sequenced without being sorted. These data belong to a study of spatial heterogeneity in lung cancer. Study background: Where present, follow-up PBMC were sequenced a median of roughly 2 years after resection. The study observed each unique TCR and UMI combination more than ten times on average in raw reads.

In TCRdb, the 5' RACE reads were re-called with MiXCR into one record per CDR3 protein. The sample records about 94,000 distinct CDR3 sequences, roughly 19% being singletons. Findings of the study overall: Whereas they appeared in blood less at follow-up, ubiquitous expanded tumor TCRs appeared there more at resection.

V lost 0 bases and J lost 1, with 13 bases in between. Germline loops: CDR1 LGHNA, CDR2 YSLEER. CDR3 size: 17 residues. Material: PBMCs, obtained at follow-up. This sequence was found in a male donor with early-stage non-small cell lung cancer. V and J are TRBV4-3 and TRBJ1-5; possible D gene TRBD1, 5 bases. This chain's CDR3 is CASSQDFGRGSNQPQHF. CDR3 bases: TGCGCCAGCAGCCAAGATTTCGGGAGGGGAAGCAATCAGCCCCAGCATTTT.